This is a list of T cell receptor beta chains from one sample in a study of OX40 agonist ivuxolimab in advanced cancers. Some clones are missing from TCRdb's copy, which holds only in-frame ones; the method was immunoSEQ multiplex PCR. The data show 60,000 to 75,000 clones, about 91% seen once. Source: CD4+ or CD8+ T cells sorted from blood, taken in a trial of the OX40 agonist ivuxolimab. The origin of the receptors is an adult with an advanced solid tumor such as melanoma, head and neck, liver or kidney cancer. CDR3s include the opening cysteine and the closing phenylalanine or tryptophan. D genes are given only for firm matches. Some rows have no size entry. The others give once, few or many, or a class for an expanded clone.

V gene	D gene	clone size	J gene	CDR3 DNA	CDR3 protein
TRBV28	TRBD1	NA	TRBJ2-5	TGTGCCAGCAGCTTGACAGGGCCCCAAGAGACCCAGTACTTC	CASSLTGPQETQYF
TRBV10-3	NA	NA	TRBJ1-1	TGTGCCAGCAGTGGCCGACAGCCGAACACTGAAGCTTTCTTT	CASSGRQPNTEAFF
TRBV27	TRBD2	once	TRBJ2-1	TGTGCCAGCGGTCGCCGTGCGGGGGGGCTCAATGAGCAGTTCTTC	CASGRRAGGLNEQFF
TRBV5-6	TRBD2	NA	TRBJ2-1	TGTGCCAGCAGCTCCCGGACTAGCGGGTGGGCGAATGAGCAGTTCTTC	CASSSRTSGWANEQFF
TRBV6-5	NA	NA	TRBJ1-2	TGTGCCAGCAGTTACTCGAAAGATAACTATGGCTACACCTTC	CASSYSKDNYGYTF
TRBV4-3	TRBD1	NA	TRBJ1-4	TGCGCCAGCAGCTCCGGACAGGGTTATGAAAAACTGTTTTTT	CASSSGQGYEKLFF
TRBV7-2	NA	NA	TRBJ2-5	TGTGCCAGCAGCCAGAATCCGGGGGTGGAGACCCAGTACTTC	CASSQNPGVETQYF
TRBV5-1	TRBD1	NA	TRBJ1-3	TGCGCCAGCAGCTTTGGGACAGTAGGAAACACCATATATTTT	CASSFGTVGNTIYF
TRBV29-1	NA	NA	TRBJ1-1	TGCAGCGTTGCACCGGGGGCGCGGGACACTGAAGCTTTCTTT	CSVAPGARDTEAFF
TRBV28	TRBD1	NA	TRBJ1-1	TGTGCCAGCAGCCCCCGAGGACAGGGACGCACTGAAGCTTTCTTT	CASSPRGQGRTEAFF
TRBV7-2	TRBD1	NA	TRBJ1-1	TGTGCCACTGACAGGGGTCGCCAGAACACTGAAGCTTTCTTT	CATDRGRQNTEAFF
TRBV29-1	NA	NA	TRBJ2-7	TGCAGCGTTGGGGACACACGAACCTACGAGCAGTACTTC	CSVGDTRTYEQYF
TRBV4-3	NA	NA	TRBJ2-7	TGCGCCAGCAGCTTCTCATCATGGGGCGGATCCTACGAGCAGTACTTC	CASSFSSWGGSYEQYF
TRBV18	NA	NA	TRBJ2-1	TGTGCCAGCTCACCACAGGGTCCAGGGACCTACAATGAGCAGTTCTTC	CASSPQGPGTYNEQFF
TRBV7-2	NA	NA	TRBJ2-3	TGTGCCAGCAGCCCACGGGCTAGCGCAGATACGCAGTATTTT	CASSPRASADTQYF
TRBV28	TRBD1	once	TRBJ1-2	TGTGCCAGCAGTTTTAACACGGGTCGACAGGGGACTGAAGGCTACACCTTC	CASSFNTGRQGTEGYTF
TRBV7-9	TRBD2	NA	TRBJ2-3	TGTGCCAGCAGCACCGGGACTAGCGAAAGCACAGATACGCAGTATTTT	CASSTGTSESTDTQYF
TRBV2	TRBD1	NA	TRBJ1-2	TGTGCCAGCAGGGACAACAGGGGGCGCACCTATGGCTACACCTTC	CASRDNRGRTYGYTF
TRBV7-6	TRBD2	NA	TRBJ2-5	TGTGCCAGCAGCTTAGGAGTTAGCGGGGGGAGAGAGACCCAGTACTTC	CASSLGVSGGRETQYF
TRBV27	TRBD2	NA	TRBJ2-7	TGTGCCAGCAAAATTTCAGGGACTAGCGGGGGTTACGAGCAGTACTTC	CASKISGTSGGYEQYF
TRBV4-3	TRBD2	NA	TRBJ2-2	TGCGCCAGCAGCCAATCCATAGCGGGAGGGCCGAACACCGGGGAGCTGTTTTTT	CASSQSIAGGPNTGELFF
TRBV2	NA	few	TRBJ1-6	TGTGCCAGCAGTGAAGCCCTCAGGACAAATTCACCCCTCCACTTT	CASSEALRTNSPLHF
TRBV2	NA	NA	TRBJ2-1	TGTGCCAGCAGCGGGAATGAGCAGTTCTTC	CASSGNEQFF
TRBV6-1	TRBD1	NA	TRBJ1-5	TGTGCCAGCGGGGGACAGGGAGGCAATCAGCCCCAGCATTTT	CASGGQGGNQPQHF
TRBV6-6	TRBD1	NA	TRBJ2-7	TGTGCCAGCAGCCGCCCGGGACAGGGGGCGTGGGAGCAGTACTTC	CASSRPGQGAWEQYF
TRBV7-2	NA	few	TRBJ1-1	TGTGCCAGCAGCTTTAATCAGGGATTCGAAGCTTTCTTT	CASSFNQGFEAFF
TRBV6-5	TRBD2	NA	TRBJ2-7	TGTGCCAGCAGTTTCTCTCAGGACTGGGGGGGCGAGCAGTACTTC	CASSFSQDWGGEQYF
TRBV11-3	TRBD2	NA	TRBJ2-3	TGTGCCAGCAGCCTAAGGACTAGCGGGAGGGTAGATACGCAGTATTTT	CASSLRTSGRVDTQYF
TRBV28	NA	NA	TRBJ1-2	TGTGCCACCCACAGGGACAATAACTATGGCTACACCTTC	CATHRDNNYGYTF
TRBV7-9	TRBD1	NA	TRBJ2-3	TGTGCCAGCAGCCTCCAGACAGGGAGCACAGATACGCAGTATTTT	CASSLQTGSTDTQYF
TRBV2	TRBD1	NA	TRBJ2-7	TGTGCCAGCAGTGTACCCCCCGGGACAGGGGTCTACGAGCAGTACTTC	CASSVPPGTGVYEQYF
TRBV7-9	TRBD1	NA	TRBJ2-5	TGTGCCAGCAGCTTGGACAGGGGGCAGGAGACCCAGTACTTC	CASSLDRGQETQYF
TRBV14	TRBD2	NA	TRBJ2-7	TGTGCCAGCAGCCGCGGACGACTAGCGGGGGGAATAGCTACGAGCTCCTACGAGCAGTACTTC	CASSRGRLAGGIATSSYEQYF
TRBV7-2	NA	NA	TRBJ2-1	TGTGCCAGCAGGTTTCCGACAGGGAGGAATGAGCAGTTCTTC	CASRFPTGRNEQFF
TRBV4-1	TRBD1	NA	TRBJ1-5	TGCGCCAGCAGCCATGGGACAGCAGATAGCAATCAGCCCCAGCATTTT	CASSHGTADSNQPQHF
TRBV11-2	TRBD1	NA	TRBJ2-1	TGTGCCAGCAGCCGACAGGGGGTCTCCTACAATGAGCAGTTCTTC	CASSRQGVSYNEQFF
TRBV5-1	TRBD1	NA	TRBJ1-3	TGCGCCAGCAGCACCCAGGGGGCAGGTCTCGGAAACACCATATATTTT	CASSTQGAGLGNTIYF
TRBV18	NA	NA	TRBJ1-2	TGTGCCAGCTCACCAGCCTCGGGCGGACAGAACTATGGCTACACCTTC	CASSPASGGQNYGYTF
TRBV7-3	NA	NA	TRBJ2-1	TGTGCCAGCAGCCCCGGAGCTGGGGCTGAGCAGTTCTTC	CASSPGAGAEQFF
TRBV4-2	TRBD1	NA	TRBJ2-4	TGTGCCAGCAGCCAAGACCGGGACAGAAACATTCAGTACTTC	CASSQDRDRNIQYF
TRBV5-5	TRBD1	NA	TRBJ1-2	TGTGCCAGCAGGGGACAGGACTATGGCTACACCTTC	CASRGQDYGYTF
TRBV7-9	TRBD1	NA	TRBJ2-3	TGTGCCAGCAGCTATTACAGGGGTAGCACAGATACGCAGTATTTT	CASSYYRGSTDTQYF
TRBV5-6	TRBD1	NA	TRBJ1-2	TGTGCCAGCAGCCTACCGACAGGGAACTATGGCTACACCTTC	CASSLPTGNYGYTF
TRBV4-3	TRBD2	NA	TRBJ2-1	TGCGCCAGCAGCCAAGTGGAAACTAGCGGAATACAGTTCTTC	CASSQVETSGIQFF
TRBV7-2	NA	NA	TRBJ2-3	TGTGCCAGCAGCTTAGATGCTAGCGCGGCAGATACGCAGTATTTT	CASSLDASAADTQYF
TRBV18	TRBD1	NA	TRBJ1-5	TGTGCCAGCTCACAGGGGACAGGGGGAAGCAATCAGCCCCAGCATTTT	CASSQGTGGSNQPQHF
TRBV6-1	NA	NA	TRBJ2-5	TGTGCCAGCAGGAAAGAGACCCAGTACTTC	CASRKETQYF
TRBV11-2	TRBD2	NA	TRBJ2-3	TGTGCCAGCAGCCCAGGGCGGGGGGCCCCAGATACGCAGTATTTT	CASSPGRGAPDTQYF
TRBV5-6	NA	NA	TRBJ2-3	TGTGCCAGCAGCTTGGAGGTAGCCGGGGATACGCAGTATTTT	CASSLEVAGDTQYF
TRBV20-1	NA	NA	TRBJ1-2	TGCAGTGCGGACATTAACTATGGCTACACCTTC	CSADINYGYTF
TRBV19	NA	NA	TRBJ1-3	TGTGCCAGTACCCTAGGGTCAAGACCGAACACCATATATTTT	CASTLGSRPNTIYF
TRBV12-5	NA	NA	TRBJ2-2	TGTGCTAGTGGTTTGGCGTCGGGGGCCAGTACCGGGGAGCTGTTTTTT	CASGLASGASTGELFF
TRBV18	NA	NA	TRBJ2-2	TGTGCCAGCTCATTGCAGGGCGCGAACACCGGGGAGCTGTTTTTT	CASSLQGANTGELFF
TRBV28	TRBD1	NA	TRBJ2-7	TGTGCCAGCGAGGGACAGAGCTCCTACGAGCAGTACTTC	CASEGQSSYEQYF
TRBV30	NA	few	TRBJ1-5	TGTGCCTGGAGTGTAGTCTCCGGTCAGCCCCAGCATTTT	CAWSVVSGQPQHF